These T cell receptor beta chains were read from a single sample in a study of T cells in Graves' hyperthyroidism and ophthalmopathy. TCRdb re-called the multiplex PCR reads through MiXCR, storing one row per CDR3 protein. The sample gives hundreds of thousands of distinct CDR3 sequences, around 15% of which show up once; approximately 10% is in the top ten. Sample: blood. The receptors come from a woman younger than 35 with Graves' hyperthyroidism. Both conserved end residues are part of each CDR3. The D gene is left open where the match is weak. A row's size may be missing; if present it is once, few, many or a size class.

v_gene,j_gene,abundance,d_gene,CDR3aa,CDR3nt
TRBV10-3,TRBJ2-1,few,.,CAIRAGTPASYNEQFF,TGTGCCATCAGAGCCGGGACACCCGCCTCCTACAATGAGCAGTTCTTC
TRBV6-1,TRBJ2-1,many,.,CAGSRDDYNEQFF,TGTGCCGGATCCCGGGACGACTACAATGAGCAGTTCTTC
TRBV2,TRBJ1-5,many,.,CASSEVQVGGQPQHF,TGTGCCAGCAGTGAAGTACAGGTTGGTGGTCAGCCCCAGCATTTT
TRBV20-1,TRBJ2-7,many,TRBD2,CSAREERTYREVGYEQYF,TGCAGTGCTAGAGAGGAACGAACCTACCGGGAGGTTGGGTACGAGCAGTACTTC
TRBV10-1,TRBJ2-5,many,.,CASSEGYWEETQYF,TGCGCCAGCAGTGAGGGGTATTGGGAAGAGACCCAGTACTTC
TRBV28,TRBJ2-7,many,.,CASSLETRDEQYF,TGTGCCAGCAGTTTAGAAACCCGTGACGAGCAGTACTTC
TRBV10-3,TRBJ1-1,many,.,CAISESIGANTEAFF,TGTGCCATCAGTGAGTCGATAGGGGCGAACACTGAAGCTTTCTTT
TRBV14,TRBJ1-2,.,.,CASSQASWGNYGYTF,TGTGCCAGCAGCCAGGCCAGTTGGGGTAACTATGGCTACACCTTC
TRBV28,TRBJ2-4,.,TRBD2,CASSLRGRLAGGPDIQYF,TGTGCCAGCAGTTTAAGGGGGCGACTAGCGGGAGGGCCGGACATTCAGTACTTC
TRBV12-3/TRBV12-4,TRBJ1-2,many,TRBD1,CASRPGQGYGYTF,TGTGCCAGCAGGCCGGGACAGGGGTATGGCTACACCTTC
TRBV27,TRBJ1-4,few,.,CASSLLPDLGEKLFF,TGTGCCAGCAGTTTATTGCCGGACCTTGGTGAAAAACTGTTTTTT
TRBV20-1,TRBJ2-5,.,.,CSAGISRGQETQYF,TGCAGTGCTGGGATCTCACGAGGCCAAGAGACCCAGTACTTC
TRBV11-2,TRBJ2-2,many,.,CASSFGGVAGELFF,TGTGCCAGCAGCTTCGGGGGAGTTGCCGGGGAGCTGTTTTTT
TRBV4-3,TRBJ1-1,many,.,CASSPTGRGNTEAFF,TGCGCCAGCAGCCCTACCGGCAGGGGCAACACTGAAGCTTTCTTT